This T cell receptor beta chain stems from a study of T cell clones after liver transplantation. At the level of the study: A pre-transplant mixed lymphocyte reaction with TCRbeta sequencing defined graft-donor-reactive clones followed in post-transplant blood.

CD3+CD4+ and CD3+CD8+ cells were FACS-sorted from thawed unstimulated PBMCs. This CDR3 is built from 14 residues. Germline V gene sequence: CDR1 SGHTA, CDR2 FQGTGA. General study results and limits: Small, mixed patient groups and varying post-transplant times limit these conclusions.

Generated by immunoSEQ multiplex PCR, the TCRdb table keeps only in-frame clones and is missing some. The data contain about 74,000 clones, 80% of them singletons. As regards this clone: What it recognizes is unknown. One end of the junction varies from germline; a read error may be responsible.

The sequencing used CD4+ T cells from blood, collected before liver transplant. V is TRBV7-3 and J is TRBJ1-2; 9 positions match TRBD1. The clonotype comes from a human donor who received a liver transplant. The CDR3 spells CASSPTTGTGWIAF. CDR3 sequence (DNA): TGTGCCAGCAGCCCGACAACCGGGACAGGGTGGATAGCCTTC.